This passage covers 22 T cell receptor beta chains from one sample sequenced in a study of shared clonotypes between healthy human individuals. The table came from immunoSEQ multiplex PCR; TCRdb's copy has only in-frame clones and leaves some out. Altogether about 960,000 clones are present, approximately 80% being singletons, with the ten largest covering about 1.5%. Sequenced material: memory CD4+ T cells sorted from blood. The subset is: CD45RA-negative fraction. These receptors all stem from a young man in good health.

This clone showed up just once. The chain employs TRBV6-5 and TRBJ1-2; D may be TRBD1 (6 bases). V lost 5 bases and J lost 6, with 16 bases in between. The CDR3 length is 14 residues. Germline CDR1 reads MNHEY; CDR2 reads SVGAGI. CDR3 in amino acids: CASSPRQGRDGYTF. The DNA of the CDR3 is TGTGCCAGCAGTCCCCGGCAGGGGAGGGATGGCTACACCTTC.

The chain joins TRBV10-3 to TRBJ2-5, with a tentative D call TRBD2 (5 bases). The CDR3 has 14 residues. V lost 2 bases and J 1 base, leaving 8 bases between the germline ends. Germline CDR1 ENHRY, CDR2 SYGVKD. The CDR3 DNA is TGTGCCATCAGTGAGGGGAGCGCCCAAGAGACCCAGTACTTC. It is translated as CAISEGSAQETQYF.

V gene TRBV5-3 combines with J gene TRBJ2-3, with D hard to call. TRBV5-3 is classed as an ORF, of uncertain function. The CDR3 is 15 amino acids. Between the trimmed V and J ends, which lost 4 bases and 2 bases, there was a span of 14 bases. The CDR3: CARSPEVMLTDTQYF. The CDR3 nucleotides read TGTGCCAGAAGCCCTGAGGTCATGCTCACAGATACGCAGTATTTT.

The chain recombines TRBV18 with TRBJ2-3; D is ambiguous. In germline, CDR1 is KGHSH, CDR2 LQKENI. This CDR3 contains 15 residues. Between the trimmed V and J ends, which lost 6 bases and 1 base, there was a span of 14 bases. CDR3: CASSSEIPGTDTQYF. The DNA of the CDR3 is TGTGCCAGCTCGTCTGAAATTCCTGGCACAGATACGCAGTATTTT. Looking up the rest from reference TRBV18 and TRBJ2-3 gives the full variable domain: NAGVMQNPRHLVRRRGQEARLRCSPMKGHSHVYWYRQLPEEGLKFMVYLQKENIIDESGMPKERFSAEFPKEGPSILRIQQVVRGDSAAYFCASSSEIPGTDTQYFGPGTRLTVL.

The rearrangement links TRBV2 to TRBJ1-1, with TRBD1 matching over 9 bases. Germline values: CDR1 SNHLY, CDR2 FYNNEI. This CDR3 has 15 amino acids. V shed 8 bases and J 0 bases; nucleotides not matched to a gene: 7. CDR3 residues: CASQIGQGMNTEAFF. In DNA, the CDR3 is TGTGCCAGCCAAATCGGACAGGGGATGAACACTGAAGCTTTCTTT. The complete variable domain, with remaining parts taken from reference TRBV2 and TRBJ1-1, reads EPEVTQTPSHQVTQMGQEVILRCVPISNHLYFYWYRQILGQKVEFLVSFYNNEISEKSEIFDDQFSVERPDGSNFTLKIRSTKLEDSAMYFCASQIGQGMNTEAFFGQGTRLTVV.

This chain joins TRBV9 and TRBJ1-1, with D uncertain. CDR1 and CDR2 from the germline V gene are SGDLS and YYNGEE. V lost 3 bases and J lost 8, with 14 bases in between. This CDR3 has 13 amino acids. CDR3 sequence reads: CASSADFFGEAFF. The CDR3, as DNA: TGTGCCAGCAGCGCCGACTTCTTTGGGGAAGCTTTCTTT.

The chain is built from TRBV2 and TRBJ2-7, with TRBD1 identical over 10 bases. Unmatched junction bases numbered 7, after V lost 7 bases and J lost 7 bases. Per germline, CDR1 SNHLY and CDR2 FYNNEI. The CDR3 has 13 residues. The CDR3 sequence: CASIRDRGQEQYF. In nucleotides, the CDR3 is TGTGCCAGCATTCGGGACAGGGGTCAGGAGCAGTACTTC.

V gene TRBV2 combines with J gene TRBJ2-3, with 14 bases fitting TRBD2. V was pared by 5 bases and J by 6 bases, with 4 bases of the junction left unmatched. The CDR3 is 15 amino acids. The germline V gene has CDR1 SNHLY and CDR2 FYNNEI. CDR3 sequence reads: CASSLGLAGGDTQYF. CDR3 sequence (DNA): TGTGCCAGCAGTCTCGGACTAGCGGGGGGCGATACGCAGTATTTT.

The CDR3 DNA reads as TGTGCCATTCTCTCTGGGGAGAACAATGAGCAGTTCTTC. This gives the protein CAILSGENNEQFF. The chain links TRBV10-3 to TRBJ2-1; possible D gene TRBD2, 5 bases. The CDR3 totals 13 residues. Trimming removed 9 bases at V and 5 bases at J, with 14 bases between. Germline V CDR1 and CDR2: ENHRY, SYGVKD.

The chain combines TRBV7-2 with TRBJ2-2, with D tentatively TRBD1 (6 bases). The CDR3 runs to 15 residues. Germline CDR1 SGHTA, CDR2 FQGNSA. Trimming took 5 bases from V and 7 from J, leaving 17 bases between them. The DNA for the CDR3 is TGTGCCAGCAGCGCACAGGGATCGGTTATCGGGGAGCTGTTTTTT. It is translated as CASSAQGSVIGELFF.

The rearrangement links TRBV28 to TRBJ1-2; possible D gene TRBD1, 6 bases. The V end lost 7 bases, the J end lost 8 bases, and 20 bases lay between the germline ends. The CDR3 length is 14 residues. Looked up from germline, CDR1 is MDHEN and CDR2 is SYDVKM. The CDR3 is CASTSPMGADGYTF. CDR3 nucleotides: TGTGCCAGCACCTCCCCAATGGGGGCGGACGGCTACACCTTC.

The chain joins TRBV6-5 to TRBJ1-1; no definite D call. Germline V CDR1 and CDR2: MNHEY, SVGAGI. Trimming stripped 4 bases from V and 4 bases from J, with 16 bases between. The CDR3 length is 15 residues. Written as DNA, the CDR3 is TGTGCCAGCAGTTCCACGCGGAGCGTGGTCACTGAAGCTTTCTTT. Translated: CASSSTRSVVTEAFF.

CDR3 nucleotide sequence: TGTGCCATCAGGGGACAGGGTGTTTGGAATGAGCAGTTCTTC. As protein: CAIRGQGVWNEQFF. The chain combines TRBV10-3 with TRBJ2-1; 9 bases match TRBD1. Germline-derived CDR1 and CDR2 are ENHRY and SYGVKD. CDR3 size: 14 residues. Trimming at V came to 6 bases and at J to 7 bases, leaving 7 bases not matched to a gene.

This clone occurred once. V is TRBV5-1 and J is TRBJ1-1; no definite D call. V lost 0 bases and J 0 bases, leaving 9 bases between the germline ends. From germline, CDR1 is SGHRS and CDR2 YFSETQ. This CDR3 comprises 15 residues. The CDR3 reads CASSLEVFLNTEAFF. The CDR3 region has the DNA TGCGCCAGCAGCTTGGAGGTCTTCCTGAACACTGAAGCTTTCTTT.

The rearrangement uses TRBV5-1 and TRBJ2-3, with D perhaps being TRBD1 or TRBD2 (5 bases each). The CDR3 consists of 16 residues. V dropped 0 bases and J dropped 6 bases, with 17 bases sitting between them. Looked up from germline, CDR1 is SGHRS and CDR2 is YFSETQ. CDR3 region: CASSLGGTDRRDTQYF. CDR3 nucleotide sequence: TGCGCCAGCAGCTTGGGAGGGACGGATAGGCGGGATACGCAGTATTTT. The full variable domain, in which reference TRBV5-1 and TRBJ2-3 provide the parts outside the CDR3, is KAGVTQTPRYLIKTRGQQVTLSCSPISGHRSVSWYQQTPGQGLQFLFEYFSETQRNKGNFPGRFSGRQFSNSRSEMNVSTLELGDSALYLCASSLGGTDRRDTQYFGPGTRLTVL.

With regard to this clone: This could be a read error, since a much larger clone is one nucleotide away. V usage is TRBV7-8 and J usage is TRBJ2-7; D is uncertain. Trimming took off 2 bases at V and 3 bases at J, with 2 bases between the two ends. CDR3 length: 11 residues. The germline V gene has CDR1 SGHVS and CDR2 FQNEAQ. CDR3 bases: TGTGCCAGCAGCTTATACTACGAGCAGTACTTC. It specifies CASSLYYEQYF.

This CDR3 is CASSQEGRNGYTF. The CDR3 DNA is TGTGCCAGCTCACAAGAGGGGAGAAATGGCTACACCTTC. This rearrangement joins TRBV18 to TRBJ1-2; D is perhaps TRBD1 (5 bases). The CDR3 contains 13 residues. V shed 4 bases and J shed 6 bases, with 12 bases lying between them. Per the germline V gene, CDR1 is KGHSH and CDR2 is LQKENI. Combining the CDR3 with reference TRBV18 and TRBJ1-2 gives the whole variable domain NAGVMQNPRHLVRRRGQEARLRCSPMKGHSHVYWYRQLPEEGLKFMVYLQKENIIDESGMPKERFSAEFPKEGPSILRIQQVVRGDSAAYFCASSQEGRNGYTFGSGTRLTVV.

The chain couples TRBV28 to TRBJ2-2; D gene uncertain. The CDR3 covers 10 residues. The germline V gene has CDR1 MDHEN and CDR2 SYDVKM. Trimming removed 8 bases from V and 7 bases from J, with 5 bases in between. The CDR3 loop reads CASGYGELFF. CDR3 sequence (DNA): TGTGCCAGCGGCTACGGGGAGCTGTTTTTT. The full variable domain, rest sourced from reference TRBV28 and TRBJ2-2, is DVKVTQSSRYLVKRTGEKVFLECVQDMDHENMFWYRQDPGLGLRLIYFSYDVKMKEKGDIPEGYSVSREKKERFSLILESASTNQTSMYLCASGYGELFFGEGSRLTVL.

The chain joins TRBV9 to TRBJ1-5, with 7 bases matching TRBD1. After removal of 4 bases from V and 4 bases from J, the junction contained 8 bases not matched to a gene. The CDR3 sequence is 15 residues long. The germline CDR1 and CDR2 sequences are SGDLS and YYNGEE. The CDR3 loop reads CASSTTGEGNQPQHF. The CDR3 bases are TGTGCCAGCAGCACAACAGGGGAAGGTAATCAGCCCCAGCATTTT. Drawing the rest from reference TRBV9 and TRBJ1-5, the complete variable domain is DSGVTQTPKHLITATGQRVTLRCSPRSGDLSVYWYQQSLDQGLQFLIQYYNGEERAKGNILERFSAQQFPDLHSELNLSSLELGDSALYFCASSTTGEGNQPQHFGDGTRLSIL.

The chain recombines TRBV5-6 with TRBJ1-6; TRBD1 might be the D (5 bases). The CDR3 extends over 17 amino acids. Trimming stripped 3 bases from V and 0 bases from J, with 13 bases between. Germline CDR1 SGHDT, CDR2 YYEEEE. In DNA form, the CDR3 reads TGTGCCAGCAGCTGGGGGACGTCCAGCTCCTATAATTCACCCCTCCACTTT. Residues: CASSWGTSSSYNSPLHF.

This clone was seen only a few times. The chain couples TRBV27 to TRBJ1-6, with no clear D. Trimming left V 5 bases short and J 6 bases short, with 11 bases between. The germline V gene has CDR1 MNHEY and CDR2 SMNVEV (reference sequence). The CDR3 runs 14 residues. The CDR3 sequence: CASSLGRFNSPLHF. For the CDR3, the DNA is TGTGCCAGCAGTCTCGGACGGTTTAATTCACCCCTCCACTTT.

The chain couples TRBV6-5 to TRBJ1-2; no clear D gene. The CDR3 is 12 amino acids. CDR1 MNHEY and CDR2 SVGAGI come from the germline V gene. V lost 8 bases and J lost 4, with 11 bases in between. The CDR3 DNA sequence: TGTGCCAGCGCCCGGCCCGGCTATGGCTACACCTTC. Translated, it gives CASARPGYGYTF.